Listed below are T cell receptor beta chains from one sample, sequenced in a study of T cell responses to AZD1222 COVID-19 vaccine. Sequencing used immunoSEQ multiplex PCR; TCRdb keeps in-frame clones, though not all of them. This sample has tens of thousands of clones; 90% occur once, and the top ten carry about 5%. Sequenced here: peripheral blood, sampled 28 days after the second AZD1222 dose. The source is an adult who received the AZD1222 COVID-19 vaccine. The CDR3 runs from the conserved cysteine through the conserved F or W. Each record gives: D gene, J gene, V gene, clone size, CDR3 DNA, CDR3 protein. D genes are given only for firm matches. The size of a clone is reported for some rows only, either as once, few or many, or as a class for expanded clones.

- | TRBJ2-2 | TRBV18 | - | TGTGCCAGCTCAGCACAGAACACCGGGGAGCTGTTTTTT | CASSAQNTGELFF
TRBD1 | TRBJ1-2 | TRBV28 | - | TGTGCCAGCAGTCCAATAGGACAGGCCACTTTAAACTATGGCTACACCTTC | CASSPIGQATLNYGYTF
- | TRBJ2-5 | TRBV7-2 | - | TGTGCCAGCAGCTCCGCCGGGAAAACGGAAGAGACCCAGTACTTC | CASSSAGKTEETQYF
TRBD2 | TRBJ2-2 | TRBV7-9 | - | TGTGCCAGCAGCTACCCCCTTGGGCTAGCGGGCCCGAACACCGGGGAGCTGTTTTTT | CASSYPLGLAGPNTGELFF
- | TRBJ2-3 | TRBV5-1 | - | TGCGCCAGCAGCCGCCGCCCCAGCGATAGCACAGATACGCAGTATTTT | CASSRRPSDSTDTQYF
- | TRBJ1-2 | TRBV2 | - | TGTGCCAGCAGTGAAGGTGATAAAAGGGGCTACACCTTC | CASSEGDKRGYTF
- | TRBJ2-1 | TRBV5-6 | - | TGTGCCAGCAGCATGAAACGGGACTTCGCAGACAATGAGCAGTTCTTC | CASSMKRDFADNEQFF
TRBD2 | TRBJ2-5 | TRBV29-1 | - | TGCAGCGTTGGGGAGGGGCCGTCCGAGTACTTC | CSVGEGPSEYF
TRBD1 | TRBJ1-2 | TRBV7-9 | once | TGTGCCAGCAGCTGGGGACAGGGGATTCGAGTGGGGGTTAACTATGGCTACACCTTC | CASSWGQGIRVGVNYGYTF
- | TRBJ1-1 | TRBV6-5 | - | TGTGCCAGCAGTTACAGGGGAGAGAACACTGAAGCTTTCTTT | CASSYRGENTEAFF
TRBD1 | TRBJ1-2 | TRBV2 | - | TGTGCCAGTTACTTAGGGGGCGCAGGTGGCTACACCTTC | CASYLGGAGGYTF
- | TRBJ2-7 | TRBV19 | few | TGTGCCAGTAGTACCCTCCTCAGCGGACCTCCCTACGAGCAGTACTTC | CASSTLLSGPPYEQYF
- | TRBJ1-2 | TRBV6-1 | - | TGTGCCAGCAGTGAGCCGGGCTATGGCTACACCTTC | CASSEPGYGYTF
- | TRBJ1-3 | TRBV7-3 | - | TGTGCCAGCAGCGCGGACAGTGTCGCTGGAAACACCATATATTTT | CASSADSVAGNTIYF
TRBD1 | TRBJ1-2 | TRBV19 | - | TGTGCCAGTAGTTTACAGGGGAACTATGGCTACACCTTC | CASSLQGNYGYTF
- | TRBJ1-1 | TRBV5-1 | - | TGCGCCAGCAGCTTGGTTGCCATATCGAACACTGAAGCTTTCTTT | CASSLVAISNTEAFF
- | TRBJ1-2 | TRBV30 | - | TGTGCCTGGAGTGTAAGCGTGCGGGGCGGAGGCTACACCTTC | CAWSVSVRGGGYTF
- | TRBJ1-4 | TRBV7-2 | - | TGTGCCAGCAGCTTACAAGGGGTCGTAAATGAAAAACTGTTTTTT | CASSLQGVVNEKLFF
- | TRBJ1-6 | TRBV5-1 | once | TGCGCCAGCAGCTTGGGACCGGCATATAATTCACCCCTCCACTTT | CASSLGPAYNSPLHF
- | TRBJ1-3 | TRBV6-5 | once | TGTGCCAGCGGTAGACAGGCTCGCTCTGGAAACACCATATATTTT | CASGRQARSGNTIYF
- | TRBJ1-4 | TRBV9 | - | TGTGCCAGCAGCGTAGCGGGACGGTCGCGGGAAAAACTGTTTTTT | CASSVAGRSREKLFF
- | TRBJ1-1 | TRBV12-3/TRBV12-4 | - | TGTGCCAGCAGGGAACAGGAGAACACTGAAGCTTTCTTT | CASREQENTEAFF
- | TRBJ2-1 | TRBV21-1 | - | TGTGCCAGCAGCAAAGTGCCGGGAAATGAGCAGTTCTTC | CASSKVPGNEQFF
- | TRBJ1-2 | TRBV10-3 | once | TGTGCCCACGGGGGGAGTGGGAACTATGGCTACACCTTC | CAHGGSGNYGYTF
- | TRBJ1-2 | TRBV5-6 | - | TGTGCCAGCAGCCTGGAGTCTTATGGCTACACCTTC | CASSLESYGYTF
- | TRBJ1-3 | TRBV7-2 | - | TGTGCCAGCAGCAGTAGTGTGTTCTCTGGAAACACCATATATTTT | CASSSSVFSGNTIYF